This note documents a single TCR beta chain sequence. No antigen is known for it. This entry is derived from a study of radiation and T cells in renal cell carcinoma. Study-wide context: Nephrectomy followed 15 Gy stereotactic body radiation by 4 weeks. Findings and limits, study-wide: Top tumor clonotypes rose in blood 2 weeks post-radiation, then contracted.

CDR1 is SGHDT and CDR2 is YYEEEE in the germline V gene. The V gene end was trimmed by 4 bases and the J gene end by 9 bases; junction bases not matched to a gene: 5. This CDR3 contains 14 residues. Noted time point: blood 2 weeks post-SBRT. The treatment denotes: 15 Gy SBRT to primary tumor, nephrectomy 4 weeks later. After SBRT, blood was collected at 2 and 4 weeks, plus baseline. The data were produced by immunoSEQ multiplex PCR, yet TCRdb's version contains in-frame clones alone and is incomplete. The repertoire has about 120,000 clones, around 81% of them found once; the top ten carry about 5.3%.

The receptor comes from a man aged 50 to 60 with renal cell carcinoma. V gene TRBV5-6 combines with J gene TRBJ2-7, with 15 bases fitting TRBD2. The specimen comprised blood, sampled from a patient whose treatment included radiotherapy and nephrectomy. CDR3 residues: CASSLGLAGGLQYF. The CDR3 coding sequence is TGTGCCAGCAGCCTTGGACTAGCGGGAGGGTTGCAGTACTTC.